One and the same sample provided the 18 T cell receptor beta chains below, sequenced in a study of blood T cell repertoires in COVID-19. Sequencing was performed with immunoSEQ multiplex PCR; in TCRdb, only in-frame clones are kept and a portion is missing. This repertoire shows some 310,000 clones, almost 90% found once; its top ten account for around 0.97%. The source material was peripheral blood. These TCRs come from a woman in her forties with COVID-19, enrolled during active disease.

The chain joins TRBV19 to TRBJ2-2; D is undetermined. The CDR3 spans 15 residues. V lost 2 bases, J lost 1 base, and 8 bases lay in between. The germline CDR1 and CDR2 sequences are LNHDA and SQIVND (reference sequence). CDR3 in DNA: TGTGCCAGTAGTATAATGCCAGGGAACACCGGGGAGCTGTTTTTT. Its translation is CASSIMPGNTGELFF.

V usage is TRBV15 and J usage is TRBJ2-7; the D gene is possibly TRBD1 (7 bases). The V end was cut by 1 base, the J end by 3 bases, with 16 bases between. The germline V gene encodes CDR1 LNHNV and CDR2 YYDKDF (reference sequence). CDR3 length equals 16 residues. CDR3 bases: TGTGCCACCAGCAGAGGGGGAGCAGGGGGACTCTACGAGCAGTACTTC. It is translated as CATSRGGAGGLYEQYF.

This CDR3 is CASSFTGRDQETQYF. The CDR3 coding sequence is TGTGCCAGCAGTTTTACAGGACGGGACCAAGAGACCCAGTACTTC. V is TRBV27 and J is TRBJ2-5, with D perhaps matching TRBD1 (5 bases). The CDR3 is 15 residues long. The germline V gene encodes CDR1 MNHEY and CDR2 SMNVEV (reference sequence). The ends were cut back, 3 bases at V and 0 bases at J, with 11 bases in the middle.

This clone has a handful of counts. This chain connects TRBV7-2 to TRBJ2-7, with 8 bases that match TRBD2. Germline V gene data show CDR1 as SGHTA and CDR2 as FQGNSA. Losses at the gene ends were 0 bases for V and 11 bases for J; bases not matched to a gene: 9. CDR3 length equals 14 residues. CDR3 region: CASSLANSGGKEYF. The CDR3 DNA is TGTGCCAGCAGCTTAGCGAACAGCGGGGGAAAAGAGTACTTC.

V and J are TRBV30 and TRBJ2-7; 10 bases line up with TRBD1. V lost 2 bases and J lost 6; bases outside the gene matches: 10. The CDR3 loop spans 15 amino acids. Per the germline V gene, CDR1 is GTSNPN and CDR2 is SVGIG (reference sequence). The CDR3: CAWSRIGTGVSEQYF. CDR3 DNA: TGTGCCTGGAGTAGAATCGGGACAGGGGTTTCCGAGCAGTACTTC.

The gene calls are TRBV11-3 and TRBJ2-1, with a possible D match to TRBD2 (6 bases). Trimming shortened V by 5 bases and J by 0 bases, and 8 bases separated the two germline ends. This CDR3 contains 14 residues. From germline, CDR1 is SGHNT and CDR2 YENEEA. The CDR3 DNA sequence: TGTGCCAGCAGCCGGGACTCCTCCTACAATGAGCAGTTCTTC. As protein: CASSRDSSYNEQFF.

The gene calls are TRBV20-1 and TRBJ1-2; unclear D gene. The V end was cut by 5 bases, the J end by 8 bases, with 12 bases between. CDR3 size: 11 residues. CDR1 is DFQATT and CDR2 is SNEGSKA in the germline V gene (reference sequence). The CDR3: CSARTREGYTF. CDR3 DNA: TGCAGTGCTCGAACTCGTGAGGGCTACACCTTC.

The chain recombines TRBV12-2 with TRBJ1-1. TRBV12-2 is labeled a pseudogene. The CDR3 has 13 amino acids. CDR3 amino acids: CASRFGRVTEAFF. For the CDR3, the DNA is TGTGCAAGTCGCTTTGGTCGGGTCACTGAAGCTTTCTTT.

The chain couples TRBV20-1 to TRBJ1-1; 8 bases agree with TRBD1. Germline lookup yields CDR1 DFQATT and CDR2 SNEGSKA (reference sequence). The junction had 13 bases not matched to a gene; V was cut back by 3 bases and J by 4 bases. CDR3 size: 16 residues. In DNA form, the CDR3 reads TGCAGTGCTAGTGAGACGTACAGGGGGTGGGGCACTGAAGCTTTCTTT. It is translated as CSASETYRGWGTEAFF.

The rearrangement links TRBV7-2 to TRBJ2-7; 12 nucleotides align to TRBD2. CDR1 is SGHTA and CDR2 is FQGNSA in the germline V gene. V was pared by 1 base and J by 2 bases, with 3 bases of the junction left unmatched. CDR3 size: 16 residues. The CDR3, as DNA: TGTGCCAGCAGCTTAGGGCTAGCGGGAGGGCCCTACGAGCAGTACTTC. Amino acids: CASSLGLAGGPYEQYF.

This clone was found a few times. The chain carries TRBV30 and TRBJ1-2, with TRBD1 as a possible D gene (6 bases). This CDR3 region has 14 residues. Germline CDR1 is GTSNPN and CDR2 is SVGIG (reference sequence). Deletions cut 0 bases from V and 3 bases from J, with 11 bases between. The CDR3 protein is CAWSVGGGHYGYTF. The CDR3 nucleotides are TGTGCCTGGAGTGTAGGGGGGGGACACTATGGCTACACCTTC.

V is TRBV19 and J is TRBJ2-1, with D possibly matching TRBD1 (5 bases). This CDR3 comprises 15 residues. Germline V CDR1 and CDR2: LNHDA, SQIVND (reference sequence). V lost 4 bases and J 2 bases, leaving 12 bases between the germline ends. The CDR3 DNA is TGTGCCAGTAGTAAGCTCAGGGAAACCTACAATGAGCAGTTCTTC. Translation gives CASSKLRETYNEQFF.

Written as DNA, the CDR3 is TGTGCCAGCAGTTATTCTAGGACAGGGATCACTGAAGCTTTCTTT. Amino acids: CASSYSRTGITEAFF. This chain links TRBV28 with TRBJ1-1; 8 positions match TRBD1. Germline V gene sequence: CDR1 MDHEN, CDR2 SYDVKM. The ends lost 4 bases at V and 4 bases at J; junction bases unmatched: 8. There are 15 residues in the CDR3.

CDR3 in DNA: TGTGCCAGCCGCACGGGACTCCAATCCTACGAGCAGTACTTC. This sequence encodes CASRTGLQSYEQYF. The chain is built from TRBV3-1 (or the pseudogene TRBV3-2) and TRBJ2-7, with D perhaps TRBD2 (6 bases). This CDR3 spans 14 amino acids. From germline, CDR1 is LGHDT and CDR2 YNNKEL (reference sequence). V lost 8 bases and J lost 1, with 15 bases in between.

The chain carries TRBV5-1 and TRBJ1-2; D is perhaps TRBD1 (5 bases). CDR1 is SGHRS and CDR2 is YFSETQ in the germline V gene. The CDR3 extends over 16 amino acids. V was pared by 2 bases and J by 13 bases, with 27 bases between. The CDR3 loop is CASSLSSDRDLRRGTF. DNA of the CDR3: TGCGCCAGCAGCTTATCATCTGACAGAGACCTCCGACGAGGCACCTTC.

V gene TRBV28 combines with J gene TRBJ2-7, with 8 bases fitting TRBD2. The CDR3 spans 13 residues. The germline gives CDR1 MDHEN, CDR2 SYDVKM. The J segment lost 6 bases and the V segment lost 8 bases, leaving 9 bases of the junction unmatched. DNA for the CDR3: TGTGCCAGCCCGGGGCCGGGAGGGGCCGAGCAGTACTTC. This codes for CASPGPGGAEQYF.

This chain uses TRBV27 with TRBJ2-1, with 7 bases that match TRBD2. Per the germline V gene, CDR1 is MNHEY and CDR2 is SMNVEV (reference sequence). J lost 4 bases, V lost 5 bases, and 2 bases had no gene match. This CDR3 region has 13 residues. CDR3 residues: CASSLGLYNEQFF. CDR3 in DNA: TGTGCCAGCAGTCTGGGACTATACAATGAGCAGTTCTTC.

The rearrangement joins TRBV28 to TRBJ2-7; 9 positions match TRBD1. This CDR3 is 15 amino acids long. In germline, CDR1 is MDHEN, CDR2 SYDVKM. Trimming took 4 bases from V and 3 from J; bases not matched to a gene: 7. The CDR3 here is CASSSSGTGYYEQYF. The CDR3, as DNA: TGTGCCAGCAGTTCCTCCGGGACAGGGTACTACGAGCAGTACTTC.